This record covers a single T cell receptor beta chain. No antigen is known for it. Base qualities are missing; no much larger clone stands one base away. This sample was included in a study of shared T cell receptors in the human thymus listed by TCRdb under 2021. For the wider study: The study examined how the human thymus generates shared, self-reactive T-cell receptor alpha chains.

The library was obtained by the immunoSEQ multiplex PCR assay. TCRdb carries this immuneACCESS record with in-frame sequences only. Its versions omit some clonotypes, under half of them owing to an unresolved V gene in the studies checked, with the rest unexplained. The table for this sample lists 540,000 or so clones; roughly 74% of them were counted only once. The ten largest clones represent about 0.012% of the sample. The sample also formed part of further work on human thymus T cells. As the second paper documents: Donors were immunologically healthy infants undergoing open corrective cardiac surgery for congenital heart defects in Finland. The thymus tissue came from surgical resects taken out during corrective cardiac surgery. V and J gene segment usage appeared biased in both thymic and peripheral blood repertoires. The related research found that thymic TCR repertoires overlapped highly between unrelated individuals. The study characterized TCR alpha and beta repertoires from seven to nine infant thymus samples and a few related peripheral blood samples. The infant donors were about 6 to 250 days old, and the cohort included several males and a couple of females. After being mechanically released from the tissue, thymocytes were kept at -70 degrees C in pellets of 10-30 million cells. A QIAsymphony instrument was used to extract genomic DNA from the frozen cell pellets. The immunoSEQ multiplex PCR assay was used to amplify the TCRB and TCRAD loci from a standardized amount of quality-controlled genomic DNA. The V(D)J region was spanned by amplicons of a length sufficient to cover the CDR3 and to identify V and J genes. Through the commercial immunoSEQ service, the amplicons were sequenced on an Illumina platform. Primer bias and sequencing errors were corrected as previously described, and TCRAD and TCRB definitions were based on the IMGT database. Repertoires were analysed with immunoSEQ Analyzer 3.0 and VDJTools, covering basic statistics, V/J segment usage, diversity estimates, rarefaction and pairwise overlap. Chao1, ChaoE, Efron-Thisted, Shannon and inverse Simpson indices were used to estimate diversity, which was also estimated on datasets down-sampled to the smallest sample. Repertoire overlap was determined by strict matching of CDR3 nucleotide sequence, V gene and J gene, and Jaccard-based multidimensional scaling clustering was applied. On average, approximately 800,000 unique TCRB clonotypes were obtained from thymus samples, compared with about 84,000 from blood samples.

This clonotype was obtained from a boy under two years old with a congenital heart defect. Donor details come from another sample of the same person, matched by shared clones. Sequenced material: thymocytes.

The DNA reads as follows: TGTGCCAGCAGCTTGACCGGGACAGGCACTGAAGCTTTCTTT. This is translated as CASSLTGTGTEAFF. The sequence is built from TRBV5-8 and TRBJ1-1; TRBD1 lines up with 8 middle nucleotides. As encoded in the germline V gene, CDR1 is SGHTS while CDR2 is YDEGEE. Germline trimming: 1 base from V, 4 bases from J; junction bases outside gene matches: 3. The CDR3 covers 14 residues, taking in both the cysteine and the phenylalanine. Only CDR3 DNA is held: 42 bases, read in frame from base 1.